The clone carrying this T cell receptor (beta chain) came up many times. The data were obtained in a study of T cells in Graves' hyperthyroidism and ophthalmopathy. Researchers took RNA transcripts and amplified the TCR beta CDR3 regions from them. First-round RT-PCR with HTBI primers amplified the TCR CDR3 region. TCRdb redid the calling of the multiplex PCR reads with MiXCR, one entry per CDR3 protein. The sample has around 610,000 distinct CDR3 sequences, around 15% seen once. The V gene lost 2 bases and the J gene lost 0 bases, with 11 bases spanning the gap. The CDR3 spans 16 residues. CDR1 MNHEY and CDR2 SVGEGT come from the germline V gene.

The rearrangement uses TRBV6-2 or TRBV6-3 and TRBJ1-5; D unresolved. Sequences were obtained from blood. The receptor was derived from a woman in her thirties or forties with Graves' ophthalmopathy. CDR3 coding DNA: TGTGCCAGCAGTTACGATGGCGCGTATAGCAATCAGCCCCAGCATTTT. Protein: CASSYDGAYSNQPQHF.